This T cell receptor (beta chain) was documented in a study of persistence of HIV-infected CD4 T cells. Study overall: Donors had been on suppressive ART for a median of approximately eight years.

This nonspecific control used anti-CD3/anti-CD28 bead stimulation of CD4+ T cells. Responding CD4+ T cells were sorted by upregulation of both CD40 ligand and CD69. Donors were HIV-1-infected adults who began suppressive ART during chronic infection. CD8+ T cells were removed from PBMCs prior to stimulation. Sequencing used immunoSEQ version 4 in survey mode. Genomic DNA was diluted to 10 ng/uL, up to about 1 ug per sample. Sequencing was performed with immunoSEQ multiplex PCR; in TCRdb, only in-frame clones are kept and a portion is missing. The sample lists 37,000 or so clones; roughly 90% were seen once. A word on this clone: Its antigen is unknown.

V shed 2 bases and J shed 4 bases, with 4 bases lying between them. Germline-derived CDR1 and CDR2 are SGHDT and YYEEEE. This CDR3 comprises 11 residues. This material consisted of CD4+ T cells sorted from PBMCs after approximately 18-hour stimulation, taken from a patient who received antiretroviral therapy. The chain recombines TRBV5-6 with TRBJ2-7; D call uncertain. This clonotype originated in an adult man with HIV who was CMV-seropositive. The CDR3 nucleotides are TGTGCCAGCAGCTTTGATTACGAGCAGTACTTC. Its protein is CASSFDYEQYF.